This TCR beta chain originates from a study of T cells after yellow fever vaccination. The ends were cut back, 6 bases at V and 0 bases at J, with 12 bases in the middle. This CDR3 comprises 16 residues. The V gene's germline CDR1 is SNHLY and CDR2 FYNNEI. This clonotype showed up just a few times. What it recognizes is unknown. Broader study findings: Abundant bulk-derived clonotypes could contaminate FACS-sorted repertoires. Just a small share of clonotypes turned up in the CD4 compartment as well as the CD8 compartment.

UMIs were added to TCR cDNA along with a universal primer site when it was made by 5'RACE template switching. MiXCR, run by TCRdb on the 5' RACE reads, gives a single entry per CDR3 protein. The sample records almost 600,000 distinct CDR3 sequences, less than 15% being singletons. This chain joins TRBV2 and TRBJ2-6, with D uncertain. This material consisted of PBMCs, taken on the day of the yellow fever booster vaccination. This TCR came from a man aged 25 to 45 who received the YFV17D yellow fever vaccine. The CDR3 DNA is TGTGCCAGCAGCCGCGTTCTGACCTCTGGGGCCAACGTCCTGACTTTC. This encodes CASSRVLTSGANVLTF.